This record covers a single TCR beta chain. A single base separates this from a much larger clone, so it may be a read error. The conserved phenylalanine or tryptophan normally closing the CDR3 is absent here, so this likely arose from a read error. TCRdb re-derived calls from the RT-PCR reads in MiXCR, one entry per CDR3 protein. The repertoire includes 300,000 to 350,000 distinct CDR3 sequences, approximately 23% of them detected once, and over 9% sits in the top ten. Germline trimming cut 0 bases from V and 1 base from J; bases unmatched to any gene: 13. Germline CDR1 reads MNHEY; CDR2 reads SVGEGT. The CDR3 loop spans 21 amino acids. The sample comes from a study of response to subunit inactivated influenza vaccine.

The chain is built from TRBV6-2 or TRBV6-3 and TRBJ2-5; TRBD2 aligns across 14 bases. Sample: PBMCs from blood, taken less than 22 months after vaccination. The source is a man aged 50 to 69 who received an inactivated influenza vaccine. The CDR3 DNA sequence: TGTGCCAGCAGTTACTCGCTGCAATGGGGACTAGCGGGGGCTAGCCAAGAGACCCAGTACTTG. Translation: CASSYSLQWGLAGASQETQYL.